A single sample is the source of the 21 T cell receptor beta chains below, sequenced in a study of T cells in Graves' hyperthyroidism and ophthalmopathy. RNA transcripts served as the template for amplifying TCR beta CDR3 regions. Using the HTBI primer set, a first-round RT-PCR was run on the TCR CDR3. Using its own MiXCR run on the multiplex PCR reads, TCRdb lists one record per CDR3 protein. Of 750,000 to 900,000 distinct CDR3 sequences in the sample, around 38% were seen once. Material for sequencing was blood. These TCRs come from a man aged 18 to 29 with Graves' hyperthyroidism.

There are a few counts of this clonotype. The chain couples TRBV7-8 to TRBJ2-7; tentative D call: TRBD1 (6 bases). From germline, CDR1 is SGHVS and CDR2 FQNEAQ. V lost 5 bases to trimming and J lost 7 bases, with 21 bases between them. The CDR3 runs to 15 residues. The CDR3 loop is CASSPPDRYEREQYF. CDR3 coding DNA: TGTGCCAGCAGCCCTCCGGACAGATACGAGAGGGAGCAGTACTTC.

As regards this clonotype: This may be a read error, as it is one base from a much larger clone. The CDR3 region is CSARGGLYGYTF. The CDR3 bases are TGCAGTGCTAGGGGGGGGCTCTATGGCTACACCTTC. This chain uses TRBV20-1 with TRBJ1-2; D possibly corresponds to TRBD1 (6 bases). Germline values: CDR1 DFQATT, CDR2 SNEGSKA (reference sequence). The CDR3 is 12 amino acids. The V and J ends lost 3 bases and 4 bases respectively, with 9 bases between them.

The chain has TRBV29-1 and TRBJ1-2, with no clear D. The CDR3 contains 14 residues. The germline gives CDR1 SQVTM, CDR2 ANQGSEA. V lost 7 bases and J lost 8, with 23 bases in between. The CDR3 region has the DNA TGCAGCGCCCTACCGACCGATCCCACGCGGGGCTACACCTTC. The encoded protein is CSALPTDPTRGYTF. Full variable domain (outside the CDR3, taken from reference TRBV29-1 and TRBJ1-2): SAVISQKPSRDICQRGTSLTIQCQVDSQVTMMFWYRQQPGQSLTLIATANQGSEATYESGFVIDKFPISRPNLTFSTLTVSNMSPEDSSIYLCSALPTDPTRGYTFGSGTRLTVV.

The rearrangement links TRBV25-1 to TRBJ1-2; no reliable D call. Germline lookup yields CDR1 MGHDK and CDR2 SYGVNS. The CDR3 sequence is 9 residues long. Trimming took 11 bases from V and 7 from J, leaving 8 bases between them. In DNA, the CDR3 is TGTGCCTACACGGGTGGCTACACCTTC. Residues: CAYTGGYTF.

The V call is TRBV19, the J call TRBJ2-5; 8 bases line up with TRBD1. Germline CDR1 and CDR2: LNHDA and SQIVND (reference sequence). V lost 5 bases, J lost 3 bases, and 11 bases stayed unmatched. This CDR3 comprises 16 residues. CDR3 nucleotide sequence: TGTGCCAGTAGTCACTCCGGGACAGGCTCTAAAGAGACCCAGTACTTC. This sequence encodes CASSHSGTGSKETQYF.

The chain uses TRBV5-1 and TRBJ2-7, with TRBD1 identical over 10 bases. Trimming at V came to 0 bases and at J to 1 base, leaving 10 bases not matched to a gene. CDR1 and CDR2 (germline): SGHRS, YFSETQ. This CDR3 region has 18 residues. Here the CDR3 DNA reads TGCGCCAGCAGCTTGGAGGCGACAGGGGGCCAGATATCCTACGAGCAGTACTTC. It is translated as CASSLEATGGQISYEQYF.

The V gene is TRBV2, the J gene TRBJ1-2; no clear D. The CDR3 extends over 11 amino acids. Trimming removed 4 bases from V and 8 bases from J, with 8 bases in between. The germline CDR1 and CDR2 sequences are SNHLY and FYNNEI. In nucleotides, the CDR3 is TGTGCCAGCAGTGGGGGTAGCGGCTACACCTTC. This encodes CASSGGSGYTF.

The chain joins TRBV5-6 to TRBJ1-2; no definite D call. V lost 5 bases and J 6 bases, leaving 14 bases between the germline ends. CDR3 size: 13 residues. Germline CDR1 and CDR2: SGHDT and YYEEEE. The CDR3 protein is CASRHLQYDGYTF. The DNA for the CDR3 is TGTGCCAGCAGGCATTTGCAGTACGATGGCTACACCTTC. The full variable domain, completed using reference TRBV5-6 and TRBJ1-2, is DAGVTQSPTHLIKTRGQQVTLRCSPKSGHDTVSWYQQALGQGPQFIFQYYEEEERQRGNFPDRFSGHQFPNYSSELNVNALLLGDSALYLCASRHLQYDGYTFGSGTRLTVV.

The table lists this clonotype with a few counts. The rearrangement links TRBV7-9 to TRBJ1-1; D not certain. In germline, CDR1 is SEHNR, CDR2 FQNEAQ (reference sequence). Trimming stripped 1 base from V and 2 bases from J, with 14 bases between. The CDR3 is made up of 16 amino acids. The CDR3 DNA follows: TGTGCCAGCAGCTTAGGGGATTGGACGGGAAACACTGAAGCTTTCTTT. This sequence encodes CASSLGDWTGNTEAFF. The whole variable domain, filled in from reference TRBV7-9 and TRBJ1-1, reads DTGVSQNPRHKITKRGQNVTFRCDPISEHNRLYWYRQTLGQGPEFLTYFQNEAQLEKSRLLSDRFSAERPKGSFSTLEIQRTEQGDSAMYLCASSLGDWTGNTEAFFGQGTRLTVV.

The gene calls are TRBV9 and TRBJ1-1; D gene uncertain. With 3 bases removed from V and 3 bases from J, the gap between germline ends came to 12 bases. This CDR3 has 14 residues. Germline CDR1 SGDLS, CDR2 YYNGEE. Here the CDR3 DNA reads TGTGCCAGCAGCGCCGGCAGGAGTGACACTGAAGCTTTCTTT. Its protein product is CASSAGRSDTEAFF.

The chain joins TRBV10-3 to TRBJ2-3, with 7 bases that match TRBD1. Germline CDR1 is ENHRY and CDR2 is SYGVKD. V dropped 10 bases and J dropped 2; count of bases not matched to a gene: 12. CDR3 length: 15 residues. The CDR3 protein is CATLGGDRLTDTQYF. CDR3 sequence (DNA): TGTGCCACCCTTGGTGGGGACAGACTCACAGATACGCAGTATTTT.

In this sample, this clonotype turned up many times. V usage is TRBV29-1 and J usage is TRBJ2-7; D might be TRBD1 (6 bases). V was cut by 7 bases and J by 1 base, with 8 bases left in between. CDR3 size: 11 residues. Germline loops: CDR1 SQVTM, CDR2 ANQGSEA. Here the CDR3 reads CSAQGSYEQYF. CDR3 bases: TGCAGCGCCCAGGGGTCCTACGAGCAGTACTTC.

This chain uses TRBV7-8 with TRBJ2-3; 10 nucleotides match TRBD2. The CDR3 is 14 amino acids. Losses at the gene ends were 2 bases for V and 9 bases for J; bases not matched to a gene: 5. The germline CDR1 and CDR2 sequences are SGHVS and FQNEAQ. CDR3 in amino acids: CASSLTRTSGTQYF. The CDR3 DNA follows: TGTGCCAGCAGCTTAACCAGGACTAGCGGCACGCAGTATTTT.

Many counts were recorded for this clonotype. CDR3: CASSLWGGKFNEQYF. DNA for the CDR3: TGTGCCAGCTCCCTGTGGGGGGGGAAGTTCAACGAGCAGTACTTC. The V call is TRBV25-1, the J call TRBJ2-7; 7 nucleotides line up with TRBD2. The CDR3 spans 15 residues. Germline V gene lookup returns CDR1 MGHDK and CDR2 SYGVNS. The V segment lost 8 bases and the J segment 5 bases; nucleotides outside the gene matches: 15.

This clonotype was observed a handful of times. The rearrangement joins TRBV7-3 to TRBJ2-7; D is undetermined. The CDR3 consists of 13 residues. From germline, CDR1 is SGHTA and CDR2 FQGTGA. The V and J ends lost 5 bases and 3 bases respectively, with 11 bases between them. The CDR3 reads CASSLWADYEQYF. The CDR3 DNA is TGTGCCAGCAGCCTTTGGGCGGACTACGAGCAGTACTTC.

The chain employs TRBV14 and TRBJ1-2; tentatively, D is TRBD1 (6 bases). Germline lookup yields CDR1 SGHDN and CDR2 FVKESK. The CDR3 has 13 amino acids. Deletions cut 7 bases from V and 8 bases from J, with 17 bases between. The CDR3 DNA follows: TGTGCCAGCACCAAATCGGGGGGCATCGGCTACACCTTC. Translating gives CASTKSGGIGYTF.

The table lists this clonotype with a few counts. This sequence joins TRBV2 and TRBJ2-5; TRBD2 is a possible D gene (6 bases). With 6 bases removed from V and 1 base from J, the gap between germline ends came to 18 bases. Per the germline V gene, CDR1 is SNHLY and CDR2 is FYNNEI. The CDR3 is made up of 16 amino acids. CDR3 residues: CASSQPAGRSQETQYF. The CDR3 nucleotides read TGTGCCAGCAGCCAACCGGCGGGGCGTAGCCAAGAGACCCAGTACTTC.

Many counts were recorded for this clonotype. This chain links TRBV9 with TRBJ1-2, with D perhaps matching TRBD1 (6 bases). V was trimmed by 6 bases and J by 6 bases, leaving 9 bases between them. Germline CDR1 SGDLS, CDR2 YYNGEE. The CDR3 is 11 amino acids. CDR3 amino acids: CASTKGDGYTF. The CDR3 bases are TGTGCCAGCACTAAGGGGGATGGCTACACCTTC. The variable domain in full, completed from reference TRBV9 and TRBJ1-2, reads DSGVTQTPKHLITATGQRVTLRCSPRSGDLSVYWYQQSLDQGLQFLIQYYNGEERAKGNILERFSAQQFPDLHSELNLSSLELGDSALYFCASTKGDGYTFGSGTRLTVV.

This clonotype was observed a handful of times. A read error may be the cause here, since a much bigger clone is one base away. The rearrangement joins TRBV29-1 to TRBJ2-2; TRBD1 is a possible D gene (6 bases). This CDR3 is 12 amino acids long. Germline CDR1 and CDR2: SQVTM and ANQGSEA. V was trimmed by 3 bases and J by 6 bases, leaving 8 bases between them. This chain's CDR3 is CSVEAGAGELFF. The CDR3 coding sequence is TGCAGCGTTGAGGCAGGGGCCGGGGAGCTGTTTTTT.

V gene TRBV6-5 combines with J gene TRBJ1-2; TRBD1 matches at 7 bases. V trimming: 0 bases; J trimming: 4 bases; junction bases outside the gene matches: 2. This CDR3 comprises 14 residues. Germline-derived CDR1 and CDR2 are MNHEY and SVGAGI. The DNA for the CDR3 is TGTGCCAGCAGTTACTCCGACAGGGCCTATGGCTACACCTTC. Translation: CASSYSDRAYGYTF.

The chain joins TRBV6-2 or TRBV6-3 to TRBJ2-2; 7 positions match TRBD2. The CDR3 is made up of 16 amino acids. The ends lost 0 bases at V and 4 bases at J; junction bases unmatched: 5. Germline V CDR1 and CDR2: MNHEY, SVGEGT. The CDR3 sequence is CASSYSTGGGTGELFF. The CDR3 DNA follows: TGTGCCAGCAGTTACTCGACGGGGGGAGGCACCGGGGAGCTGTTTTTT.